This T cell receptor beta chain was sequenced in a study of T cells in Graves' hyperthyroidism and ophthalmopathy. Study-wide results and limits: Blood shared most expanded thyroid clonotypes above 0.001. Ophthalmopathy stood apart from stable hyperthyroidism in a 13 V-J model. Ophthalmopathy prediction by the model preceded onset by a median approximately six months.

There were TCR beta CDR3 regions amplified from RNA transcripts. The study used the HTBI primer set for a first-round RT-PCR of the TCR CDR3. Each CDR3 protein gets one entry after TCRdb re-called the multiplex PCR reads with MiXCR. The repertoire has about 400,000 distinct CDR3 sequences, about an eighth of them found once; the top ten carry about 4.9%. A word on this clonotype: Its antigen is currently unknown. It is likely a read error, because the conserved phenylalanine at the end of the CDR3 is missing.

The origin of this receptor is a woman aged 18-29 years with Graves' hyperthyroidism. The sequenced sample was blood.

CDR3 DNA sequence: TGTGCCAGCAGTGAATTGGGGACAGGGGGCAAGGGGACCCAGTACATC. This codes for CASSELGTGGKGTQYI. This chain links TRBV25-1 with TRBJ2-5; 12 positions agree with TRBD1. The CDR3 is 16 residues long. Germline values: CDR1 MGHDK, CDR2 SYGVNS. V lost 1 base to trimming and J lost 7 bases; unmatched junction nucleotides: 7.